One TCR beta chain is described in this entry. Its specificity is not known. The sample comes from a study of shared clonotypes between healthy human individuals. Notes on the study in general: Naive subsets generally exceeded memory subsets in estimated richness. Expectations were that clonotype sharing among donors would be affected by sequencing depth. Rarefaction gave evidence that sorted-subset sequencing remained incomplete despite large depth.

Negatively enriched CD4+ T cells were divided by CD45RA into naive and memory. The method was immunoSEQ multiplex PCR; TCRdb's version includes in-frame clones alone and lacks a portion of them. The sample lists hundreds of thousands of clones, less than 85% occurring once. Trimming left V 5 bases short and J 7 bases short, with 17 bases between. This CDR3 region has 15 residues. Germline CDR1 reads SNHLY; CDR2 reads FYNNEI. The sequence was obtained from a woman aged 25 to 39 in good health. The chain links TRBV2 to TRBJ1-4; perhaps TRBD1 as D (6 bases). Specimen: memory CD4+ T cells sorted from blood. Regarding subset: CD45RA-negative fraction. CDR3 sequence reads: CASSPDRSRGEKLFF. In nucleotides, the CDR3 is TGTGCCAGCAGTCCAGACAGGTCTAGGGGTGAAAAACTGTTTTTT.